The T cell receptor beta chain described here comes from a study of T cell repertoires in cytomegalovirus infection. Study-wide context: Indications of both CMV infection and matching HLA type were provided by public TCR beta signatures.

The study's findings and limits: Cumulative public TCR beta family frequency identified CMV carriers with the relevant HLA. HLA-C-restricted TCR beta clonotypes specific for CMV led the ex vivo response.

TCRdb re-analysed the reads in MiXCR, keeping a single row per CDR3 protein. The table records over 250,000 distinct CDR3 sequences, 20% to 30% of them present only once. A word on this clonotype: Antigen specificity is unknown.

Germline CDR1 MNHEY, CDR2 SMNVEV (reference sequence). Between the trimmed V and J ends, which lost 8 bases and 1 base, there was a span of 8 bases. There are 12 residues in the CDR3. The chain combines TRBV27 with TRBJ2-5; no definite D call. The sequenced material came from PBMCs. The sequence was obtained from a human donor in good health (CMV status not recorded). Some clones in this sample may be carry-over from other donors' samples. The CDR3 sequence is CASRSVQETQYF. The CDR3, as DNA: TGTGCCAGCCGGTCTGTCCAAGAGACCCAGTACTTC.